These T cell receptor beta chains were read from a single sample in a study of T cells in Graves' hyperthyroidism and ophthalmopathy. TCRdb redid the calling of the multiplex PCR reads with MiXCR, one entry per CDR3 protein. The table has hundreds of thousands of distinct CDR3 sequences, 38% seen once; the top ten hold roughly 8.3%. The sample was blood. The receptors derive from a man younger than 35 with Graves' hyperthyroidism. Each CDR3 is given with its conserved first and last residue. D genes are given only for firm matches. The size entry is marked missing in some rows and otherwise reads once, few, many or a size class.

TRBD1,few,TRBV14,TRBJ1-1,TGTGCCAGGACTCACTGGACAGGGATAATGAACACTGAAGCTTTCTTT,CARTHWTGIMNTEAFF
NA,many,TRBV13,TRBJ2-5,TGTGCCAGCAGCTCTGGAGAGACCCAGCACTTC,CASSSGETQHF
NA,NA,TRBV10-2,TRBJ1-2,TGCGCCGGCAGTGAGGGCAGGAGAAACTATGGCCACACCTTC,CAGSEGRRNYGHTF
NA,few,TRBV20-1,TRBJ1-1,TGCAGTGCTAGAGATCCGGCGACATCGATGATCACTGAAGCTTTCTTT,CSARDPATSMITEAFF
NA,few,TRBV15,TRBJ2-2,TGTGCCACCAGCAGCGAAGGGGAGCTGTTTTTT,CATSSEGELFF
NA,NA,TRBV15,TRBJ2-7,TGTGCTAGACTGGGTACCGGGACAACGATGTACGAGCAGTACTTC,CARLGTGTTMYEQYF
TRBD1,NA,TRBV14,TRBJ2-5,TGTGCCAGCAGCCAAGACGGCAGGGGGTACCAAGAGACCCAGTACTTC,CASSQDGRGYQETQYF
NA,few,TRBV9,TRBJ1-1,TGTGCCAGCACCGAGAGAGGGTCCCCTGAAGCTTTCTTT,CASTERGSPEAFF
TRBD1,NA,TRBV2,TRBJ2-1,TGTGCCAGCAGCCGACAGGGGCCATATGAGCAGTTCTTC,CASSRQGPYEQFF
NA,many,TRBV20-1,TRBJ1-1,TGCAGTGCTAGAGTGGAGGACTGGGGCACTGAAGCTTTCTTT,CSARVEDWGTEAFF
NA,NA,TRBV25-1,TRBJ1-6,TGTGCCAGCAGTGCCGGACGGTTCGATTCACCCCTCCACTTT,CASSAGRFDSPLHF
NA,few,TRBV7-9,TRBJ1-5,TGTGCCAGCAGCTTCGCAATCCCGGGTCAGCCCCAGCATTTT,CASSFAIPGQPQHF
TRBD1,NA,TRBV25-1,TRBJ2-7,TGTGCCAGCAGTGCTGGCCCGGGACAGTATCCCTACGAGCAGTACTTC,CASSAGPGQYPYEQYF
NA,NA,TRBV7-9,TRBJ2-7,TGTGCCAGCAGCTCCCGGGACCACTCCTACGAGCAGTACTTC,CASSSRDHSYEQYF
NA,NA,TRBV20-1,TRBJ2-6,TGCAGTGCCCCGTATAACTCTGGGGCCAACGTCCTGACTTTC,CSAPYNSGANVLTF
NA,many,TRBV15,TRBJ1-2,TGTGCCACCAGCAGGGACGGGAACTATGGCTACACCTTC,CATSRDGNYGYTF
NA,once,TRBV29-1,TRBJ1-2,TGCAGCTTAGGCGGCGGAAAGTATGGCTACACCTTC,CSLGGGKYGYTF
NA,NA,TRBV7-2,TRBJ1-3,TGTGCCAGCAGTTGGGGGGGGAGCCATGGAGACACCATATATTTT,CASSWGGSHGDTIYF
NA,once,TRBV10-3,TRBJ2-7,TGTGCCAGCAGTCAGGCGGGGAACCCCTACGAGCAGTACTTC,CASSQAGNPYEQYF
NA,many,TRBV7-9,TRBJ1-4,TGTGCCAGCAGCTTAGTCGGGGCTAATGAAAAACTGTTTTTT,CASSLVGANEKLFF
TRBD1,NA,TRBV7-2,TRBJ1-5,TGTGCCAGCAGCCCAAGACAGGGGAGGAGGCACTATCAGCCCCAGCATTTT,CASSPRQGRRHYQPQHF
NA,many,TRBV2,TRBJ1-1,TGTGCCAGCAGTGAAGCTGCCGGTTTGAACACTGAAGCTTTCTTT,CASSEAAGLNTEAFF
NA,few,TRBV11-2,TRBJ2-7,TGTGCCAGCAGCTTGTTCTCGGGGCCCTTATACGAGCAGTACTTC,CASSLFSGPLYEQYF
NA,many,TRBV7-2,TRBJ1-1,TGTGCCAGCAGCCCGATGGAGGCGGAAGCTTTCTTT,CASSPMEAEAFF
TRBD2,NA,TRBV2,TRBJ2-7,TGTGCCAGTAGTATTAGTAGCGGGCGCGAGCAGTACTTC,CASSISSGREQYF
TRBD2,many,TRBV24-1,TRBJ2-7,TGTGCCACCAACTCGGGAGGCTCCTACGAGCAGTACTTC,CATNSGGSYEQYF
NA,NA,TRBV24-1,TRBJ2-5,TGTGCCACCAGTGCCGTAAAGGCAGGTGAGCTCCCAGAAGAGACCCAGTACTTC,CATSAVKAGELPEETQYF
NA,NA,TRBV7-9,TRBJ1-5,TGTGCCAGCAGCCCCGGACAGATCAATCAGCCCCAGCATTTT,CASSPGQINQPQHF
NA,many,TRBV29-1,TRBJ1-5,TGCAGCGTTGAGACAGACCTTAATCAGCCCCAGCATTTT,CSVETDLNQPQHF
NA,NA,TRBV25-1,TRBJ1-2,TGTGTCTCCGGAACGGGGGACGGCTACACCTTC,CVSGTGDGYTF
NA,few,TRBV5-5,TRBJ2-7,TGTGCCAGCGTAGCGGACCTAACCTACGAGCAGTACTTC,CASVADLTYEQYF
NA,NA,TRBV13,TRBJ1-4,TGTGCCAGCAGCTCCCCTTCGGGTGAAAAACTGTTTTTT,CASSSPSGEKLFF
NA,NA,TRBV7-9,TRBJ1-6,TGTGCCAGCAGCTTAGGTGTCGGCAGAGATAATTCACCCCTCCACTTT,CASSLGVGRDNSPLHF
NA,many,TRBV2,TRBJ1-5,TGTGCCAGCAGCGAGCAATCAGCCCAGCATTTT,CASSEQSAQHF
NA,NA,TRBV7-2,TRBJ2-7,TGTGCCAGCAGCTTAGGGGACGGTGAGTTCTTC,CASSLGDGEFF
NA,NA,TRBV12-3/TRBV12-4,TRBJ1-1,TGTGCCAGCAGTTTAGAGATAGGGTCCCCTGAAGCTTTCTTT,CASSLEIGSPEAFF